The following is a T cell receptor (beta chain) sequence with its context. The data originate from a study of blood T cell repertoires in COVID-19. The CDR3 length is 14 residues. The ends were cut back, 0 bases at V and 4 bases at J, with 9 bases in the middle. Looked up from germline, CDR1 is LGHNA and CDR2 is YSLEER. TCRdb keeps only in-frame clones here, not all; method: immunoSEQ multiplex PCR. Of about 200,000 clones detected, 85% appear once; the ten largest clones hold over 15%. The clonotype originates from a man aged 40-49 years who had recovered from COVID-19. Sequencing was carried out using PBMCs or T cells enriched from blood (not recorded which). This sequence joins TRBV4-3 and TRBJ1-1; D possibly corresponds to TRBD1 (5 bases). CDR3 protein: CASSQDFGGTEAFF. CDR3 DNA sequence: TGCGCCAGCAGCCAAGATTTCGGGGGCACTGAAGCTTTCTTT.